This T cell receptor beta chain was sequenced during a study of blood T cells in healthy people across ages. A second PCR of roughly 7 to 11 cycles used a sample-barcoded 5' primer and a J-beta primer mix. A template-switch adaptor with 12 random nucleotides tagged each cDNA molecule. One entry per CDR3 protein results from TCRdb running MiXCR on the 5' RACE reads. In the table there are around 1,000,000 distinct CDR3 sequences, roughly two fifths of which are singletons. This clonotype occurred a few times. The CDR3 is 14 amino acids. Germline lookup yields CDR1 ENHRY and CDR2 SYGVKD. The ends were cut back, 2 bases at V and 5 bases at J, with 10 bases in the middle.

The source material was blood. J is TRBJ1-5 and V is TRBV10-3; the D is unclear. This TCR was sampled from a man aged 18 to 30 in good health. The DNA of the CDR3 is TGTGCCATCAGTGAGCCTACATGGGATCAGCCCCAGCATTTT. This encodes CAISEPTWDQPQHF.